This TCR beta chain was identified in a study of blood T cell repertoires in COVID-19. Study-wide context: Italy, Spain and the United States were the sources of the convalescent and acute COVID-19 samples. PBMCs, B-cell-depleted T cells, or T cells were the source of the cDNA or gDNA that made up the material.

Original processing notes: From reference gene primer amplification, estimates of nucleated cell counts were derived. The method was immunoSEQ multiplex PCR; TCRdb's version includes in-frame clones alone and lacks a portion of them. V and J calls and clone size are given by that table; D and trimming were obtained from the DNA. The top ten clones hold 2.5% to 3.5% of a sample with about 210,000 clones, around 83% of them seen once. The CDR3 loop spans 15 amino acids. Per germline, CDR1 SGHTA and CDR2 FQGNSA. Trimming took 5 bases from V and 8 from J, leaving 16 bases between them. The rearrangement links TRBV7-2 to TRBJ2-6, with D perhaps matching TRBD1 (5 bases). This clonotype was obtained from a middle-aged man with active or convalescent COVID-19. Sample: peripheral blood. The CDR3, as DNA: TGTGCCAGCAGCCCTCAGGGTGTGGGGACCAACGTCCTGACTTTC. Translating gives CASSPQGVGTNVLTF.